This T cell receptor beta chain was sequenced during a study of T cell changes during pregnancy in multiple sclerosis (dated by TCRdb to about 2019). Context from the whole study: The study looked at changes in the T cell repertoire across pregnancy in women with multiple sclerosis.

Worth noting for this clone: What antigen it recognizes has not been identified. No base quality values were provided; no much bigger clone lies one nucleotide off.

The germline V gene specifies MGHDK as CDR1 and SYGVNS as CDR2. V lost 3 bases and J lost 3 bases, and the count of bases not matched to a germline gene is 5. The CDR3 goes from the cysteine to the phenylalanine over 15 residues. Of all the DNA, just the CDR3 is kept, 45 bases in frame from base 1. Libraries were built with the immunoSEQ multiplex PCR assay. The table was pulled from immuneACCESS by TCRdb, which kept in-frame rearrangements only. Such tables lose some clones; where checked, under half of the loss comes from unresolved V genes, and the rest has no known cause. Across this sample there are about 28,000 clones, with around 88% seen only once. About 3.5% of the sample belongs to the ten largest clones.

Sample: CD4+ T cells from peripheral blood mononuclear cells, taken in the first trimester of pregnancy. The rearrangement joined TRBV25-1 to TRBJ2-7; 10 bases in the junction line up with TRBD1. The clonotype originates from a female donor in good health, enrolled as a control in a pregnancy study. The DNA is TGTGCCAGCAGTGAGTACGGACAGGGGGACTACGAGCAGTACTTC. Translation gives CASSEYGQGDYEQYF.